These T cell receptor beta chains were read from a single sample in a study of radiotherapy plus CTLA-4 blockade in lung cancer. Sequencing was performed with immunoSEQ multiplex PCR; in TCRdb, only in-frame clones are kept and a portion is missing. The data contain around 86,000 clones, roughly 87% of them singletons. Sequenced material: peripheral blood, taken from a patient treated with radiotherapy plus ipilimumab. The origin of the receptors is a human donor with non-small cell lung cancer who had stable disease on radiotherapy plus ipilimumab. The CDR3 runs from the conserved cysteine through the conserved F or W. D genes are given only for firm matches. Not all rows give a size; the values are once, few, many and, for expanded clones, a class.

V	J	size	D	CDR3	DNA
TRBV18	TRBJ2-3	-	-	CASSSESDTQYF	TGTGCCAGCTCTTCAGAATCAGATACGCAGTATTTT
TRBV30	TRBJ2-6	-	TRBD2	CAWSPRGGPSSGANVLTF	TGTGCCTGGAGTCCCCGGGGGGGCCCAAGCTCTGGGGCCAACGTCCTGACTTTC
TRBV30	TRBJ1-3	-	-	CACDFGVSGNTIYF	TGTGCCTGTGACTTCGGGGTGTCTGGAAACACCATATATTTT
TRBV7-2	TRBJ2-3	-	-	CASSLDSPGVWGDTQYF	TGTGCCAGCAGCTTAGACTCCCCCGGGGTTTGGGGAGATACGCAGTATTTT
TRBV9	TRBJ2-7	once	TRBD2	CASSVKASGRGIEEQYF	TGTGCCAGCAGCGTAAAGGCTAGCGGGAGGGGGATTGAGGAGCAGTACTTC
TRBV7-6	TRBJ1-6	once	TRBD1	CASSPTGDNSPLHF	TGTGCCAGCAGCCCAACAGGGGATAATTCACCCCTCCACTTT
TRBV29-1	TRBJ1-1	-	-	CSIGQKMNTEAFF	TGCAGCATAGGACAGAAAATGAACACTGAAGCTTTCTTT
TRBV6-5	TRBJ2-2	-	-	CASSYSTLVTGELFF	TGTGCCAGCAGTTACTCGACGCTGGTGACCGGGGAGCTGTTTTTT
TRBV19	TRBJ2-1	-	TRBD1	CASIGTGTGFYNEQFF	TGTGCCAGTATAGGAACCGGGACAGGCTTTTACAATGAGCAGTTCTTC
TRBV13	TRBJ2-7	once	-	CASSPFSSRGRAPWEQYF	TGTGCCAGCAGCCCTTTTTCGTCGCGCGGCAGGGCCCCTTGGGAGCAGTACTTC
TRBV6-1	TRBJ2-1	once	TRBD2	CASSESSGDEQFF	TGTGCCAGCAGTGAGTCTAGCGGGGATGAGCAGTTCTTC
TRBV5-1	TRBJ2-2	-	TRBD2	CASTTLAGGNTGELFF	TGCGCCAGCACTACGTTAGCGGGTGGGAACACCGGGGAGCTGTTTTTT
TRBV11-3	TRBJ2-3	-	TRBD2	CASSIRLAGEGDTQYF	TGTGCCAGCAGCATACGACTAGCGGGGGAAGGAGATACGCAGTATTTT
TRBV19	TRBJ1-1	-	-	CASSRSAAANTEAFF	TGTGCCAGTAGTCGATCCGCGGCAGCGAACACTGAAGCTTTCTTT
TRBV6-6	TRBJ1-6	-	-	CASRYTGSYNSPLHF	TGTGCCAGCAGGTACACGGGCTCCTATAATTCACCCCTCCACTTT
TRBV6-6	TRBJ2-3	-	TRBD2	CASRNSGSTDTQYF	TGTGCCAGCAGGAATAGCGGGAGCACAGATACGCAGTATTTT
TRBV28	TRBJ1-2	-	-	CASSFDRGSSYGYTF	TGTGCCAGCAGTTTCGATAGGGGGTCCAGCTATGGCTACACCTTC
TRBV6-1	TRBJ2-1	once	-	CASRKTMSSYNEQFF	TGTGCCAGCAGAAAAACTATGAGCTCCTACAATGAGCAGTTCTTC
TRBV5-4	TRBJ2-7	-	-	CASSLEAGASYEQYF	TGTGCCAGCAGCTTGGAGGCGGGGGCTTCCTACGAGCAGTACTTC
TRBV5-4	TRBJ1-6	-	-	CASRGDGVNSPLHF	TGTGCCAGCAGGGGAGATGGGGTAAATTCACCCCTCCACTTT
TRBV6-4	TRBJ2-2	-	TRBD2	CASSDSLLARATGELFF	TGTGCCAGCAGTGACTCCCTACTAGCGCGGGCCACCGGGGAGCTGTTTTTT
TRBV27	TRBJ2-2	-	TRBD1	CASSLGTGGSSGELFF	TGTGCCAGCAGCCTCGGGACAGGGGGGTCCTCCGGGGAGCTGTTTTTT
TRBV5-4	TRBJ2-7	-	TRBD1	CASSPSGQPYEQYF	TGTGCCAGCAGCCCCTCGGGACAGCCATACGAGCAGTACTTC
TRBV6-5	TRBJ1-5	-	-	CASSYEGGRNQPQHF	TGTGCCAGCAGTTACGAGGGGGGACGCAATCAGCCCCAGCATTTT
TRBV19	TRBJ2-1	-	-	CASSMGATVPFF	TGTGCCAGTAGTATGGGGGCGACAGTCCCGTTCTTC
TRBV5-1	TRBJ1-6	-	TRBD1	CASKVQGAENSPLHF	TGCGCCAGCAAAGTACAGGGGGCAGAAAATTCACCCCTCCACTTT
TRBV30	TRBJ2-2	-	-	CAWSVPPGGELFF	TGTGCCTGGAGTGTACCCCCCGGGGGGGAGCTGTTTTTT
TRBV19	TRBJ2-7	few	-	CATGRGYEQYF	TGTGCCACAGGACGGGGCTACGAGCAGTACTTC
TRBV28	TRBJ2-1	once	TRBD2	CASSWGLAAYNEQFF	TGTGCCAGCAGTTGGGGACTAGCGGCCTACAATGAGCAGTTCTTC
TRBV6-5	TRBJ2-1	-	TRBD1	CASSYPGTGQFF	TGTGCCAGCAGTTACCCTGGGACAGGGCAGTTCTTC
TRBV10-2	TRBJ2-7	few	TRBD1	CASRETGMSYEQYF	TGCGCCAGCAGAGAGACAGGGATGTCTTACGAGCAGTACTTC